This TCR beta chain was profiled in a study of molecular identifiers for immune sequencing clone quantification. Study information: The replicates split RNA from roughly 20,000 or 100,000 naive CD8 cells five ways and sequenced four. General observations from the study: Highly expanded clones may be undercounted when identical TCR molecules share barcodes. Clones with over 20 RNA copies captured over 99% of effector molecules but under 1% of naive ones.

This CDR3 region has 11 residues. The ends were cut back, 6 bases at V and 9 bases at J, with 9 bases in the middle. Looked up from germline, CDR1 is DFQATT and CDR2 is SNEGSKA (reference sequence). As previously described, bulk TCR libraries were made using listed TCR primers. TCRdb called the PCR reads again in MiXCR, with one record for every CDR3 protein. This table holds 50,000 to 65,000 distinct CDR3 sequences, 20% to 25% found once. This clonotype has at least ten counts. Its antigen remains unidentified. Material for sequencing was naive CD8+ T cells from blood, with Jurkat cell RNA spiked in. The subset denotes: FACS-sorted CD8+CD4-CCR7+CD45RA+ naive T cells. The chain links TRBV20-1 to TRBJ1-6; D gene ambiguous. This TCR was recovered from a human donor in good health. Some libraries in this study had Jurkat cell RNA spiked in. The CDR3 loop is CSAQSGSPLHF. In DNA form, the CDR3 reads TGCAGTGCCCAAAGTGGTTCACCCCTCCACTTT.